This T cell receptor (beta chain) was profiled in a study of blood T cells in healthy people across ages. CDR3 size: 15 residues. The germline gives CDR1 ENHRY, CDR2 SYGVKD. General study points: It was the long-lived donors that had more naive CD4+ cells and higher diversity than aged donors.

Combining a sample-barcoded 5' primer with a J-beta primer mix, a second PCR ran for about 7 to 11 cycles. TCRdb re-analysed the 5' RACE reads in MiXCR, keeping a single row per CDR3 protein. This table holds around 580,000 distinct CDR3 sequences, under 55% found once. To note about this clonotype: Antigen: not known.

The V call is TRBV10-3, the J call TRBJ2-4; 10 positions match TRBD1. The end of the DNA is better explained by TRBJ2-7, so the J call may be wrong. Sequenced input: blood. This clonotype was sampled from an older man in good health. CDR3 protein: CAIRGTGVAPHEQYF. As DNA, the CDR3 is TGTGCCATCAGGGGGACAGGGGTTGCCCCTCACGAGCAGTACTTC.